This T cell receptor beta chain was observed in a study of Ad26.COV2.S vaccination and SARS-CoV-2 variants. At the level of the study: Into the muscle, Ad26.COV2.S was dosed once or twice, 56 days apart. Study-wide results and caveats: Total responses of T cells may have been underestimated by the analyses of TCR breadth and depth.

Germline V gene sequence: CDR1 SGHRS, CDR2 YFSETQ. The V gene lost 3 bases and the J gene lost 1 base, with 7 bases spanning the gap. The CDR3 covers 13 residues. Treatment reported: about 20 received Ad26.COV2.S at low or high dose, single or two shots; a few received placebo; per-sample allocation not given. Sampling was performed 63 days after the first vaccine or placebo injection. Vaccination employed an Ad26 vector expressing the Wuhan-strain SARS-CoV-2 spike. As for this clone: Its antigen remains unknown. The same CDR3 can be traced to other DNA sequences in this sample.

Libraries were prepared by immunoSEQ multiplex PCR; TCRdb keeps only in-frame clonotypes and omits some of them. This sample has more than 400,000 clones, with 92% found just once. The sequencing here drew on peripheral blood, taken in a trial of Ad26.COV2.S vaccine versus placebo. This TCR derives from a person aged 18 to 65 who received the Ad26.COV2.S COVID-19 vaccine or a placebo. The chain employs TRBV5-1 and TRBJ1-1; D is possibly TRBD1 (6 bases). CDR3 DNA sequence: TGCGCCAGCAGCTCGGGACAGAACACTGAAGCTTTCTTT. Translated, it gives CASSSGQNTEAFF.